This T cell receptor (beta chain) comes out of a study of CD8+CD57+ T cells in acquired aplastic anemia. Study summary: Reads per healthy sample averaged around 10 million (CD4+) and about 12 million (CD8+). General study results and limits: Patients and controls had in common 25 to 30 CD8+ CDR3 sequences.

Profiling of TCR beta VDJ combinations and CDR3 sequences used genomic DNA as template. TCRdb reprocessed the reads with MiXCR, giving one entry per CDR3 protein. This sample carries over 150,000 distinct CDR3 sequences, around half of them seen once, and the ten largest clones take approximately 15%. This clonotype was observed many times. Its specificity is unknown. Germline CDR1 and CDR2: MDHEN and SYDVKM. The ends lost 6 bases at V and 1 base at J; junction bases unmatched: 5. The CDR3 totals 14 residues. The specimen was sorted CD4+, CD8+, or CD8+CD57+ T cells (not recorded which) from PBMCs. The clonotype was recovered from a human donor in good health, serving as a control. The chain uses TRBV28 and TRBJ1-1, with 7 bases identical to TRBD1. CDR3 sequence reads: CASSPRGTNTEAFF. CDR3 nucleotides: TGTGCCAGCAGCCCCAGGGGGACGAACACTGAAGCTTTCTTT.